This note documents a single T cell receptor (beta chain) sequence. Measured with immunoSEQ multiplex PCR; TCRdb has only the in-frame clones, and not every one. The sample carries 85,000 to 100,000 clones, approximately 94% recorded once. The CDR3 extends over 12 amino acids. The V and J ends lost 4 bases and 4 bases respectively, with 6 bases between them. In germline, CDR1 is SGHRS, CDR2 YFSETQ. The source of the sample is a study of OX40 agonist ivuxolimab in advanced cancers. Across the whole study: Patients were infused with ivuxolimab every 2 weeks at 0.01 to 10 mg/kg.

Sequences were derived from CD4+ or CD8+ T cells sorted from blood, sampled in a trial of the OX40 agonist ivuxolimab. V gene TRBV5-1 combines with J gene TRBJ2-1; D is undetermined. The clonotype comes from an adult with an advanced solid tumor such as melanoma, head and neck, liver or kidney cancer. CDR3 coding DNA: TGCGCCAGCAGCACCGAATACAATGAGCAGTTCTTC. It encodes CASSTEYNEQFF.